The source of this T cell receptor beta chain is a study of PD-L1 blockade in urothelial cancer. At the level of the study: Patients initiated atezolizumab around 2014 at 1,200 mg intravenously every 3 weeks. Blood analyses occurred 3 weeks (second dose) and 6 weeks post treatment start. Study observations and caveats: Below-median TCR clonality that was measured in pretreatment blood predicted better survival.

Concerning this clone: Antigen unknown.

Generated by immunoSEQ multiplex PCR, the TCRdb table keeps only in-frame clones and is missing some. This table holds about 40,000 clones, 84% found once. CDR3 length equals 14 residues. V was pared by 4 bases and J by 0 bases, with 9 bases between. Germline CDR1 is LNHDA and CDR2 is SQIVND (reference sequence). The time point here: peripheral blood 6 weeks after treatment start. This TCR was sampled from a man aged 35 to 55 with urothelial cancer. This rearrangement joins TRBV19 to TRBJ1-1, with a possible D match to TRBD1 (5 bases). The input for sequencing was PBMCs, taken around atezolizumab (anti-PD-L1) treatment. The DNA of the CDR3 is TGTGCCAGTAGTAGGACGGGGGTGAACACTGAAGCTTTCTTT. Translation gives CASSRTGVNTEAFF.